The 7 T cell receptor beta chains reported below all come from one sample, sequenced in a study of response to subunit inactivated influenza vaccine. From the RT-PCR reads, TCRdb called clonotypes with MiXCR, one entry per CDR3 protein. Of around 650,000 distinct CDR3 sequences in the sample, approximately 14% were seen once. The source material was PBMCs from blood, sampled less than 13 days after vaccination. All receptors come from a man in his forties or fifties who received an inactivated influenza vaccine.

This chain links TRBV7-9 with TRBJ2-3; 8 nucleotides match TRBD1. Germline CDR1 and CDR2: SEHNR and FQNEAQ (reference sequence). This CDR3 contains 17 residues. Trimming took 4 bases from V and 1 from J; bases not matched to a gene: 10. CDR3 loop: CASSSIRQGLGTDTQYF. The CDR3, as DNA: TGTGCCAGCAGCTCCATCCGACAGGGGTTGGGCACAGATACGCAGTATTTT.

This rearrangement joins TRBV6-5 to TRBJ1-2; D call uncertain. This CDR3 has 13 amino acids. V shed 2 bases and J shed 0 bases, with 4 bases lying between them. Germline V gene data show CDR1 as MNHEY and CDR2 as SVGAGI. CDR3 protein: CASSYQANYGYTF. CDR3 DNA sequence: TGTGCCAGCAGTTACCAAGCTAACTATGGCTACACCTTC.

The CDR3 sequence is CSAPNSLTSSTDTQYF. CDR3 coding DNA: TGCAGTGCTCCGAATTCATTGACTAGTAGCACAGATACGCAGTATTTT. This chain joins TRBV20-1 and TRBJ2-3, with D possibly matching TRBD2 (6 bases). V dropped 5 bases and J dropped 0 bases, with 18 bases sitting between them. This CDR3 spans 16 amino acids. The germline gives CDR1 DFQATT, CDR2 SNEGSKA (reference sequence).

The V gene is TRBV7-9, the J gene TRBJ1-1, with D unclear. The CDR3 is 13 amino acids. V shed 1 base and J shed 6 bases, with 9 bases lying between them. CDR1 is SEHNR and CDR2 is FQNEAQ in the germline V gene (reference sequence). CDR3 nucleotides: TGTGCCAGCAGCTTAGAAGGGCCCGCTGAAGCTTTCTTT. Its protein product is CASSLEGPAEAFF. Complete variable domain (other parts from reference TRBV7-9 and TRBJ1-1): DTGVSQNPRHKITKRGQNVTFRCDPISEHNRLYWYRQTLGQGPEFLTYFQNEAQLEKSRLLSDRFSAERPKGSFSTLEIQRTEQGDSAMYLCASSLEGPAEAFFGQGTRLTVV.

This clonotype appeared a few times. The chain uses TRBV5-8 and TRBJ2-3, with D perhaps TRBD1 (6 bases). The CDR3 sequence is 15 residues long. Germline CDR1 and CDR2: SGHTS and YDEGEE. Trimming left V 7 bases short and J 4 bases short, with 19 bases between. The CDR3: CASRKTGYTADTQYF. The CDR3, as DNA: TGTGCCAGCCGGAAGACAGGCTATACGGCAGATACGCAGTATTTT.

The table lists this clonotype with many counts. CDR3 sequence reads: CASSFYGNYEQYF. The CDR3 DNA reads as TGTGCCAGCAGTTTCTACGGTAACTACGAGCAGTACTTC. The chain combines TRBV12-3 or TRBV12-4 with TRBJ2-7; no reliable D call. Trimming took off 3 bases at V and 3 bases at J, with 9 bases between the two ends. CDR3 length: 13 residues.

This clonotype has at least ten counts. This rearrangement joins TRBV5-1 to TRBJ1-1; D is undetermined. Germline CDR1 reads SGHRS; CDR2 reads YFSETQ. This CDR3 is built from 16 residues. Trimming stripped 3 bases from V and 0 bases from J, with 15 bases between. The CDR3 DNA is TGCGCCAGCAGCTCTGACCCGCTTCGTGTGAACACTGAAGCTTTCTTT. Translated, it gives CASSSDPLRVNTEAFF.